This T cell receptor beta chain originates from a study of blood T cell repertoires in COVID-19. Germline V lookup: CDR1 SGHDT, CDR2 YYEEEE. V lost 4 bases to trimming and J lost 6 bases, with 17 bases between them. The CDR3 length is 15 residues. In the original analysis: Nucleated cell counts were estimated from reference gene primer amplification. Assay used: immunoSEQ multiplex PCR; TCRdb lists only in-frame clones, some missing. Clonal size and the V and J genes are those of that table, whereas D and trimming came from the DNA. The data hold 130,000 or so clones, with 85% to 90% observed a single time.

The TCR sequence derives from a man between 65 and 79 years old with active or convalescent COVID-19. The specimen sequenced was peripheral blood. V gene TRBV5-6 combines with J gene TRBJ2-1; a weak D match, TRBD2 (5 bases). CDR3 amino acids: CASSLTDSGSNEQFF. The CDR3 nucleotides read TGTGCCAGCAGCCTGACCGATTCGGGGAGCAATGAGCAGTTCTTC.